A selection of T cell receptor beta chains follows, all from one sample in a study of T cell responses to AZD1222 COVID-19 vaccine. Libraries were prepared by immunoSEQ multiplex PCR; TCRdb keeps only in-frame clonotypes and omits some of them. The table lists approximately 140,000 clones, roughly 92% of them singletons. The sequencing here drew on peripheral blood, taken 28 days after the second AZD1222 dose. Every receptor here comes from an adult who received the AZD1222 COVID-19 vaccine. The CDR3 runs from the conserved cysteine through the conserved F or W. Each record gives: V gene, CDR3 protein.

>TRBV9
CASSVYFTRESGNTIYF
>TRBV7-2
CASSLAGAGEQYF
>TRBV6-2/TRBV6-3
CASSYLQGAVSSGANVLTF
>TRBV5-4
CASSLVGAPYNEQFF
>TRBV19
CASLGGSYNEQFF
>TRBV6-6
CASSQEDRDSYEQYF
>TRBV23-1
CASSQRGNATNEKLFF
>TRBV28
CATVRDVGTYEQYF
>TRBV4-1
CASSLGTPSSGNTIYF
>TRBV6-6
CASTPRGSIGDTQYF
>TRBV6-5
CASRLDGAGDEKLFF
>TRBV10-3
CAISESKAGPYEQYF
>TRBV12-5
CASGSYGEQYF
>TRBV19
CASSIRAGRGSEKLFF
>TRBV29-1
CSVVPEGGYEQYF
>TRBV6-6
CASSSFVRDGYEQYF
>TRBV28
CASSPGTMYGYTF
>TRBV7-2
CASSVVGGRTGELFF
>TRBV28
CASSLKGPTNEKLFF
>TRBV19
CASMGGYNTEAFF
>TRBV19
CASSPRTGPTGNTIYF
>TRBV7-9
CASSLDRNIQYF
>TRBV7-2
CASSLSVVGAVDTQYF
>TRBV28
CASSLATVRQETQYF
>TRBV5-1
CASSLGRGGISYEQYF
>TRBV19
CASSGRQGAYEQYF
>TRBV4-1
CASSHPGQGYEQYF
>TRBV20-1
CSASWDRTFYGYTF
>TRBV24-1
CATSDLRGADTQYF
>TRBV28
CASSLGRFRSYNEQFF
>TRBV5-1
CASSLGGTGNTIYF
>TRBV7-2
CASSLVGGGVRGYTF
>TRBV19
CASKVSRTRSQPQHF
>TRBV5-4
CASSFGTPGNTIYF
>TRBV29-1
CSVLPTERGVSYNEQFF
>TRBV19
CASSGLQGLGAPLHF
>TRBV6-5
CASRLQGAIYGYTF
>TRBV5-1
CASSFGLNTGELFF
>TRBV19
CASSMLANTGELFF
>TRBV6-5
CASSYGQVSGNTIYF
>TRBV5-1
CASSEDANTEAFF
>TRBV5-1
CASHRGDEQYF
>TRBV2
CASGQGYSPLHF
>TRBV12-3/TRBV12-4
CASSLRSNQPQHF
>TRBV7-8
CASSLAETQYF
>TRBV24-1
CATSKVAGEDTQYF